These 25 T cell receptor beta chains came from one sample sequenced in a study of blood T cell repertoires in COVID-19. Measured with immunoSEQ multiplex PCR; TCRdb has only the in-frame clones, and not every one. Found here are 52,000 or so clones, around 86% of them singletons; the top ten hold 25% to 30%. Sequenced: peripheral blood. These receptors were obtained from a human donor in a cohort sampled during active COVID-19.

The chain employs TRBV19 and TRBJ2-1, with TRBD2 matching 8 bases. Unmatched junction bases numbered 6, after V lost 5 bases and J lost 0 bases. CDR1 is LNHDA, CDR2 SQIVND, per germline (reference sequence). The CDR3 consists of 16 residues. The DNA for the CDR3 is TGTGCCAGTAGTCCCACCGGGACTAGCTCCTACAATGAGCAGTTCTTC. Amino acid sequence: CASSPTGTSSYNEQFF.

The V call is TRBV5-6, the J call TRBJ2-1, with D possibly TRBD1 on 9 matching bases. The CDR3 totals 17 residues. Trimming left V 3 bases short and J 7 bases short, with 23 bases between. Germline V gives CDR1 SGHDT, CDR2 YYEEEE. The chain's CDR3 is CASSWNRGLAGRNEQFF. The CDR3 nucleotides read TGTGCCAGCAGCTGGAACAGGGGGCTAGCGGGCAGGAATGAGCAGTTCTTC.

This CDR3 is CASSAGTGANQPQHF. The CDR3 DNA reads as TGTGCCAGTAGTGCCGGGACAGGGGCGAATCAGCCCCAGCATTTT. The chain combines TRBV19 with TRBJ1-5, with 10 bases that match TRBD1. J lost 4 bases, V lost 5 bases, and 5 bases had no gene match. CDR1 is LNHDA, CDR2 SQIVND, per germline (reference sequence). This CDR3 has 15 residues.

The chain is built from TRBV5-4 and TRBJ1-2, with TRBD1 matching over 9 bases. This CDR3 is 15 amino acids long. The V segment lost 4 bases and the J segment 2 bases; nucleotides outside the gene matches: 6. Germline loops: CDR1 SGHNT, CDR2 YYREEE (reference sequence). The CDR3 DNA reads TGTGCCAGCAGCACTGGACAGGGGCGAAACTATGGCTACACCTTC. This codes for CASSTGQGRNYGYTF. Full variable domain (missing parts from reference TRBV5-4 and TRBJ1-2): ETGVTQSPTHLIKTRGQQVTLRCSSQSGHNTVSWYQQALGQGPQFIFQYYREEENGRGNFPPRFSGLQFPNYSSELNVNALELDDSALYLCASSTGQGRNYGYTFGSGTRLTVV.

The chain couples TRBV6-4 to TRBJ1-1; no clear D gene. The CDR3 runs to 14 residues. From germline, CDR1 is MRHNA and CDR2 SNTAGT. V was clipped by 0 bases and J by 5 bases, with 10 bases between them. For the CDR3, the DNA is TGTGCCAGCAGTGACTCCGTCCGAGGGACTGAAGCTTTCTTT. Encoded protein: CASSDSVRGTEAFF.

V gene TRBV15 combines with J gene TRBJ1-6, with 7 bases lining up with TRBD1. Per the germline V gene, CDR1 is LNHNV and CDR2 is YYDKDF (reference sequence). The CDR3 covers 15 residues. Trimming cost V 4 bases and J 6 bases; bases outside gene matches: 6. In DNA form, the CDR3 reads TGTGCCACCAGCACCCGGGACAGCCGTAATTCACCCCTCCACTTT. Residues: CATSTRDSRNSPLHF.

The chain combines TRBV6-5 with TRBJ2-1; D may be TRBD2 (5 bases). The germline V and J ends were trimmed by 7 bases and 3 bases, with 13 bases remaining between them. Germline V gene lookup returns CDR1 MNHEY and CDR2 SVGAGI. The CDR3 totals 14 residues. The DNA for the CDR3 is TGTGCCAGCATTTCGTGGAGGATCTACAATGAGCAGTTCTTC. Protein: CASISWRIYNEQFF.

This clone showed up just a few times. The rearrangement uses TRBV3-1 (or the pseudogene TRBV3-2) and TRBJ1-1, with TRBD1 matching 7 bases. The CDR3 length is 17 residues. The V gene end was trimmed by 4 bases and the J gene end by 6 bases; junction bases not matched to a gene: 17. Germline V gene lookup returns CDR1 LGHDT and CDR2 YNNKEL (reference sequence). In DNA, the CDR3 is TGTGCCAGCAGCCCCCAAGGACAGGATAGAGTATATCCTGAAGCTTTCTTT. Translated, it gives CASSPQGQDRVYPEAFF.

The chain carries TRBV12-3 or TRBV12-4 and TRBJ1-1; D perhaps matches TRBD1 (6 bases). The CDR3 covers 12 residues. V dropped 10 bases and J dropped 6 bases, with 15 bases sitting between them. The CDR3 region has the DNA TGTGCCATCAACCCAGGGGACGCTGAAGCTTTCTTT. This encodes CAINPGDAEAFF.

This chain links TRBV6-5 with TRBJ2-7, with 8 bases that match TRBD1. CDR1 is MNHEY, CDR2 SVGAGI, per germline. The CDR3 totals 13 residues. V was pared by 7 bases and J by 2 bases, with 4 bases of the junction left unmatched. DNA of the CDR3: TGTGCCAGCAAAAGGACAGGGCCCTACGAGCAGTACTTC. Translated, it gives CASKRTGPYEQYF.

This clone was detected only a few times. The CDR3 sequence is CASSPSPSYEQYF. Written as DNA, the CDR3 is TGCGCCAGCAGTCCCTCCCCCTCCTACGAGCAGTACTTC. The genes are TRBV10-2 and TRBJ2-7; D remains ambiguous. V lost 5 bases to trimming and J lost 0 bases, with 8 bases between them. Germline loops: CDR1 WSHSY, CDR2 SAAADI. This CDR3 spans 13 amino acids.

The CDR3 coding sequence is TGTGCCAGCAGCTTATTTTCAACGAACACCGGGGAGCTGTTTTTT. Its translation: CASSLFSTNTGELFF. This rearrangement joins TRBV7-3 to TRBJ2-2; D not resolved. CDR1 is SGHTA, CDR2 FQGTGA, per germline. The V and J ends lost 2 bases and 0 bases respectively, with 7 bases between them. This CDR3 contains 15 residues.

The genes are TRBV29-1 and TRBJ2-7; the match to TRBD1 covers 9 bases. The CDR3 sequence is 12 residues long. Trimming took 4 bases from V and 2 from J; bases not matched to a gene: 0. CDR1 and CDR2 from the germline V gene are SQVTM and ANQGSEA. In DNA, the CDR3 is TGCAGCGTTGGGGACAGGGCCTACGAGCAGTACTTC. Amino acids: CSVGDRAYEQYF.

The chain has TRBV5-1 and TRBJ2-3; 7 positions agree with TRBD1. Germline CDR1 SGHRS, CDR2 YFSETQ. The J segment lost 2 bases and the V segment lost 0 bases, leaving 3 bases of the junction unmatched. The length of the CDR3 is 15 residues. The CDR3 protein is CASSLARGSTDTQYF. The CDR3 DNA reads as TGCGCCAGCAGCTTGGCCAGGGGGTCCACAGATACGCAGTATTTT.

The V and J genes are TRBV7-8 and TRBJ1-1; tentatively, D is TRBD1 (5 bases). V dropped 1 base and J dropped 4 bases, with 7 bases sitting between them. Germline lookup yields CDR1 SGHVS and CDR2 FQNEAQ. CDR3 size: 13 residues. The CDR3 loop is CASSLDRRTEAFF. For the CDR3, the DNA is TGTGCCAGCAGCTTAGACAGGCGCACTGAAGCTTTCTTT.

The V and J genes are TRBV9 and TRBJ1-3; TRBD1 might be the D (6 bases). V lost 0 bases and J lost 6, with 10 bases in between. The CDR3 consists of 14 residues. CDR1 and CDR2 from the germline V gene are SGDLS and YYNGEE. CDR3 protein: CASSVGGQVNTIYF. CDR3 DNA: TGTGCCAGCAGCGTAGGGGGACAAGTAAACACCATATATTTT.

J is TRBJ1-2 and V is TRBV7-9; the D gene is possibly TRBD1 (5 bases). CDR3 length equals 13 residues. Germline-derived CDR1 and CDR2 are SEHNR and FQNEAQ (reference sequence). V lost 3 bases and J lost 2, with 7 bases in between. CDR3 protein: CASSLRGNYGYTF. The CDR3 DNA sequence: TGTGCCAGCAGCTTGCGGGGCAACTATGGCTACACCTTC.

J is TRBJ2-2 and V is TRBV6-5, with D maybe TRBD1 (7 bases). Trimming left V 6 bases short and J 4 bases short, with 9 bases between. Per the germline V gene, CDR1 is MNHEY and CDR2 is SVGAGI. This CDR3 region has 13 residues. CDR3 sequence (DNA): TGTGCCAGCAGGCAGGGGGGCACCGGGGAGCTGTTTTTT. Amino acids: CASRQGGTGELFF.

The CDR3 DNA reads as TGTGCCAGCAGCTTCACAGGGGGGTTCAACAATGAGCAGTTCTTC. Its translation is CASSFTGGFNNEQFF. The rearrangement uses TRBV7-3 and TRBJ2-1, with 8 positions matching TRBD1. The CDR3 loop spans 15 amino acids. J was trimmed by 5 bases and V by 3 bases; bases with no gene match: 6. Germline V gene lookup returns CDR1 SGHTA and CDR2 FQGTGA. The whole variable domain, remainder taken from reference TRBV7-3 and TRBJ2-1, is GAGVSQTPSNKVTEKGKYVELRCDPISGHTALYWYRQSLGQGPEFLIYFQGTGAADDSGLPNDRFFAVRPEGSVSTLKIQRTERGDSAVYLCASSFTGGFNNEQFFGPGTRLTVL.

The chain is built from TRBV19 and TRBJ2-5, with TRBD1 as a possible D gene (6 bases). CDR1 and CDR2 (germline): LNHDA, SQIVND (reference sequence). With 5 bases removed from V and 0 bases from J, the gap between germline ends came to 10 bases. The CDR3 length is 14 residues. Written as DNA, the CDR3 is TGTGCCAGTAGTCGAAGGACAGACCAAGAGACCCAGTACTTC. It codes for CASSRRTDQETQYF. Using reference TRBV19 and TRBJ2-5 for the parts outside the CDR3, the full variable domain is DGGITQSPKYLFRKEGQNVTLSCEQNLNHDAMYWYRQDPGQGLRLIYYSQIVNDFQKGDIAEGYSVSREKKESFPLTVTSAQKNPTAFYLCASSRRTDQETQYFGPGTRLLVL.

This clone appeared once. The J gene is TRBJ2-1, the V gene TRBV30; 8 bases match TRBD2. Losses at the gene ends were 5 bases for V and 2 bases for J; bases not matched to a gene: 8. Germline lookup yields CDR1 GTSNPN and CDR2 SVGIG (reference sequence). The CDR3 sequence is 15 residues long. The CDR3 coding sequence is TGTGCCTGGGAGCGGGGGTGGGGTACCTACAATGAGCAGTTCTTC. This gives the protein CAWERGWGTYNEQFF.

The rearrangement uses TRBV7-8 and TRBJ1-1, with D possibly being TRBD1 (5 bases). V lost 5 bases, J lost 7 bases, and 20 bases lay in between. The CDR3 spans 15 residues. The V gene's germline CDR1 is SGHVS and CDR2 FQNEAQ. This CDR3 reads CASSRFGAGYDEAFF. Here the CDR3 DNA reads TGTGCCAGCAGCCGTTTTGGGGCGGGATACGATGAAGCTTTCTTT.

V usage is TRBV10-3 and J usage is TRBJ2-4; 7 nucleotides align to TRBD1. Germline V gene data show CDR1 as ENHRY and CDR2 as SYGVKD. After removal of 4 bases from V and 11 bases from J, the junction contained 5 bases not matched to a gene. This CDR3 has 12 amino acids. The CDR3 protein is CAISADRAFQYF. The CDR3 DNA reads TGTGCCATCAGTGCAGACAGGGCTTTTCAGTACTTC.

This chain links TRBV5-4 with TRBJ2-2, with 7 bases lining up with TRBD1. This CDR3 spans 16 amino acids. V was pared by 0 bases and J by 0 bases, with 2 bases of the junction left unmatched. Per the germline V gene, CDR1 is SGHNT and CDR2 is YYREEE (reference sequence). DNA for the CDR3: TGTGCCAGCAGCTTGGTAGGGGGCGCGAACACCGGGGAGCTGTTTTTT. This sequence encodes CASSLVGGANTGELFF.

CDR3 region: CAISRAGEKLFF. The CDR3 DNA reads TGTGCCATCAGCCGGGCGGGTGAAAAACTGTTTTTT. The rearrangement joins TRBV10-3 to TRBJ1-4; D not resolved. Germline-derived CDR1 and CDR2 are ENHRY and SYGVKD. This CDR3 is built from 12 residues. With 6 bases removed from V and 7 bases from J, the gap between germline ends came to 9 bases.